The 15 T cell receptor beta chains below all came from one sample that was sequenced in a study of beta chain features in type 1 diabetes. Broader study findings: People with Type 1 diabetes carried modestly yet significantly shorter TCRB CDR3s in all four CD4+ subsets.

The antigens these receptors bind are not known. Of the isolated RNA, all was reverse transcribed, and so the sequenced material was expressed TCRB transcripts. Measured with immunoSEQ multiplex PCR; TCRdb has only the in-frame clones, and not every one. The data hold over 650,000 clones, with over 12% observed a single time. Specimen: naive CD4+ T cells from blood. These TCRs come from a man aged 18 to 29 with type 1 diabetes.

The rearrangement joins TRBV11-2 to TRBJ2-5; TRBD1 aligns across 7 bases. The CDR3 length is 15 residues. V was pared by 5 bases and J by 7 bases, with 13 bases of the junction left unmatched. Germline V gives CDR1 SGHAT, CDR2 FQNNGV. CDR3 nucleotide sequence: TGTGCCAGCAGCCCGCTTACAGGGGATAGTTGGACCCAGTACTTC. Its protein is CASSPLTGDSWTQYF.

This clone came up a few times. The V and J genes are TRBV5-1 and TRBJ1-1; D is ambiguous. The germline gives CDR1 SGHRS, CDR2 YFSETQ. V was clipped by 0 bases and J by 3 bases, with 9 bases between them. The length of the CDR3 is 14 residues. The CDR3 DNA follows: TGCGCCAGCAGCTTGGTGGGGAAGGACACTGAAGCTTTCTTT. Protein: CASSLVGKDTEAFF.

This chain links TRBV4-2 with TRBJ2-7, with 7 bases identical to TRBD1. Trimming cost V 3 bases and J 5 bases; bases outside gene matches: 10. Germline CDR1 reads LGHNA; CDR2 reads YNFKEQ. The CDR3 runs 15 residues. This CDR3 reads CASSQTGQGVHEQYF. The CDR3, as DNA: TGTGCCAGCAGCCAGACAGGCCAGGGGGTCCACGAGCAGTACTTC.

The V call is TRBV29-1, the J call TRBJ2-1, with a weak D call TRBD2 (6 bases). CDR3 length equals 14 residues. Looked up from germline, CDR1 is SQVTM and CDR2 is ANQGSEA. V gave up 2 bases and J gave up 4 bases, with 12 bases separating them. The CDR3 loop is CSVERGNRYNEQFF. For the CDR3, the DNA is TGCAGCGTTGAACGGGGGAACAGGTACAATGAGCAGTTCTTC.

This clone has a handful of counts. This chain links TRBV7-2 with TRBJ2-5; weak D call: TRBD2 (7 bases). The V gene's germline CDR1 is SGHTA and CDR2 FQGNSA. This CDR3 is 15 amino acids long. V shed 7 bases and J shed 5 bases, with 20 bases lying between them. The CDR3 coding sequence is TGTGCCAGCACCTCCCTGGGGGGGGCCACTGAGACCCAGTACTTC. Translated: CASTSLGGATETQYF.

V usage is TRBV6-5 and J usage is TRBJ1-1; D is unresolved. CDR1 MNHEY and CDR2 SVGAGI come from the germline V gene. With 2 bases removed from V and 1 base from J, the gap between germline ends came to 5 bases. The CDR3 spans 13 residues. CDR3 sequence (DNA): TGTGCCAGCAGTTACGATGGGAACACTGAAGCTTTCTTT. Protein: CASSYDGNTEAFF.

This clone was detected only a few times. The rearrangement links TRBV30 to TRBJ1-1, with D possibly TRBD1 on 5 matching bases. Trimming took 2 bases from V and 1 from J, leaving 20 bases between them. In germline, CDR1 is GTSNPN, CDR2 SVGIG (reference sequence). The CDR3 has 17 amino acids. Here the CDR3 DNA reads TGTGCCTGGAGTCCAACCCCGGTACGGGGGACGAACACTGAAGCTTTCTTT. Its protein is CAWSPTPVRGTNTEAFF.

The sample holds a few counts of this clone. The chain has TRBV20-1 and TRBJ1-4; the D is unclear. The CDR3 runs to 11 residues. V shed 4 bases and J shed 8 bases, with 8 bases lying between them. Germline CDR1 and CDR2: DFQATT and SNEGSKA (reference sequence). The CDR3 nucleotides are TGCAGTGCTATTGGGCGGGAAAAACTGTTTTTT. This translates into CSAIGREKLFF.

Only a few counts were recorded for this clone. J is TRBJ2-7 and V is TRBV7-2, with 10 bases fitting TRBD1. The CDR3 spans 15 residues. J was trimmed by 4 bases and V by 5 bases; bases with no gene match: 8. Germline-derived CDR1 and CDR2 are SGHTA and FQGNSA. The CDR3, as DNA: TGTGCCAGCAGCCCAGGGACAGGGGCTGGGTACGAGCAGTACTTC. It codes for CASSPGTGAGYEQYF.

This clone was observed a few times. CDR3 nucleotide sequence: TGTGCCAGCAGCTTAAGTCAGGCCCAAGAAGCTTTCTTT. Amino acid sequence: CASSLSQAQEAFF. The chain carries TRBV7-9 and TRBJ1-1; D remains ambiguous. CDR3 length: 13 residues. V was pared by 2 bases and J by 8 bases, with 12 bases between. From germline, CDR1 is SEHNR and CDR2 FQNEAQ (reference sequence).

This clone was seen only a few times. In nucleotides, the CDR3 is TGTGCCAGCAGCTGGGCGACGGGCGGAGGGACTAATGAAAAACTGTTTTTT. Translated: CASSWATGGGTNEKLFF. The chain employs TRBV7-9 and TRBJ1-4; D remains unclear. Germline CDR1 SEHNR, CDR2 FQNEAQ (reference sequence). The germline V and J ends were trimmed by 4 bases and 2 bases, with 17 bases remaining between them. The CDR3 length is 17 residues.

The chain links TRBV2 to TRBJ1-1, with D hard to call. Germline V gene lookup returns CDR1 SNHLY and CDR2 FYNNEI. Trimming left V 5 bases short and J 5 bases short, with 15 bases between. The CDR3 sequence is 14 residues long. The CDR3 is CASSQTAGETEAFF. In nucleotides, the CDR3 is TGTGCCAGCAGTCAGACGGCCGGGGAGACTGAAGCTTTCTTT.

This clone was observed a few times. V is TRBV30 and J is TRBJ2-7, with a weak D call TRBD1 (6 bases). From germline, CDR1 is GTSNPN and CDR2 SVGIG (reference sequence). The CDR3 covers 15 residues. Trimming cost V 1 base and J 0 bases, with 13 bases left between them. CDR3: CAWSAKDSSSYEQYF. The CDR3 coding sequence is TGTGCCTGGAGTGCCAAGGACAGTAGCTCCTACGAGCAGTACTTC.

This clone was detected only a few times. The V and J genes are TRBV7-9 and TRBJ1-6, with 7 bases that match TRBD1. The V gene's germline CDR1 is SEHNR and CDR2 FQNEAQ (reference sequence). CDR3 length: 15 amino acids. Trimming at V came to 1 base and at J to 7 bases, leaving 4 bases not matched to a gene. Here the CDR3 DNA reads TGTGCCAGCAGCTTAGGGGGGACAGAGAATTCACCCCTCCACTTT. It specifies CASSLGGTENSPLHF.

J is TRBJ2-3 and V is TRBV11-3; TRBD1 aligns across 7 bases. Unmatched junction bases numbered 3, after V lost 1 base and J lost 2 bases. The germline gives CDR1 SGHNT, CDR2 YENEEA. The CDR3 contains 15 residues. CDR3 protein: CASSLGRGYTDTQYF. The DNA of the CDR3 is TGTGCCAGCAGCTTAGGCAGGGGGTACACAGATACGCAGTATTTT.